These 8 T cell receptor beta chains were all obtained from the same sample, sequenced in a study of blood T cells in healthy people across ages (dated by TCRdb to the mid-2010s). Receptor amplification or capture employed 5' RACE. Sequenced on an Illumina HiSeq 2500. A second PCR of roughly 7 to 12 cycles was run with a J-beta primer mix and a sample-barcoded 5' primer. The public reads were reprocessed in TCRdb via fastp at Q25 and MiXCR, keeping in-frame beta chains. Each entry is one CDR3 protein sequence, shown with its most common DNA and genes. In this sample the table shows fewer than 950,000 distinct CDR3 sequences, approximately 35% of which occur a single time. The ten biggest clones cover 10% to 15% of the sample. What was sequenced was blood. The origin of the receptors is a young man in good health.

The J gene is TRBJ1-2, the V gene TRBV12-3 or TRBV12-4, with no clear D. Trimming removed 3 bases at V and 2 bases at J, with 7 bases between. This CDR3 region has 13 residues. This CDR3 is CASSFMQNYGYTF. CDR3 sequence (DNA): TGTGCCAGCAGTTTCATGCAAAACTATGGCTACACCTTC.

This clonotype was recorded a few times. The V and J genes are TRBV27 and TRBJ1-1; D uncertain. CDR3 length equals 15 residues. CDR1 is MNHEY and CDR2 is SMNVEV in the germline V gene (reference sequence). The V gene lost 6 bases and the J gene lost 8 bases, with 22 bases spanning the gap. In DNA form, the CDR3 reads TGTGCCAGCAGCGGCACCCGGGGAGTCATCTGGGAAGCTTTCTTT. Encoded protein: CASSGTRGVIWEAFF.

This CDR3 reads CSVGGTFIRGEQYF. CDR3 bases: TGCAGCGTTGGAGGGACGTTTATACGGGGAGAGCAGTATTTT. The rearrangement links TRBV29-1 to TRBJ2-3, with D perhaps matching TRBD1 or TRBD2 (5 bases each). The germline gives CDR1 SQVTM, CDR2 ANQGSEA. V was shortened by 4 bases and J by 11 bases, with 22 bases between the two germline ends. The CDR3 is made up of 14 amino acids.

This clonotype has more than one count but fewer than ten. V is TRBV6-4 and J is TRBJ2-7; D possibly corresponds to TRBD2 (6 bases). Germline V gene data show CDR1 as MRHNA and CDR2 as SNTAGT. The ends were cut back, 6 bases at V and 3 bases at J, with 12 bases in the middle. The CDR3 length is 13 residues. The CDR3 bases are TGTGCCAGCAGGACGCCGGGAGACTACGAGCAGTACTTC. This translates into CASRTPGDYEQYF.

V and J are TRBV6-1 and TRBJ2-5; 7 bases fit TRBD1. The germline gives CDR1 MNHNS, CDR2 SASEGT. This CDR3 has 15 residues. V shed 10 bases, J shed 7 bases, and the junction held 18 bases outside the gene matches. CDR3 coding DNA: TGTGCCAACTCTCGACAGGGAGCTCAACTATCGACCCAGTACTTC. This gives the protein CANSRQGAQLSTQYF.

V gene TRBV4-3 combines with J gene TRBJ2-7, with D perhaps matching TRBD1 (6 bases). The tail of the sequence fits TRBJ2-5 better, so the J call may be wrong. The CDR3 extends over 17 amino acids. CDR1 is LGHNA and CDR2 is YSLEER in the germline V gene. The DNA of the CDR3 is TGCGCCAGCAGCCAAGAGGTGCGAGATGCTAGGGGGGAGACCCAGTACTTC. This codes for CASSQEVRDARGETQYF.

This clonotype was picked up a small number of times. V is TRBV6-5 and J is TRBJ1-5; D gene unclear. This CDR3 comprises 15 residues. The germline gives CDR1 MNHEY, CDR2 SVGAGI. Trimming removed 10 bases from V and 0 bases from J, with 16 bases in between. This chain's CDR3 is CANPHRVCSNQPQHF. CDR3 in DNA: TGTGCCAACCCTCATAGAGTTTGTAGCAATCAGCCCCAGCATTTT.

The chain's CDR3 is CASSQDRGYYGYTF. In DNA form, the CDR3 reads TGCGCCAGCAGCCAAGATCGAGGTTACTATGGCTACACCTTC. The V call is TRBV4-1, the J call TRBJ1-2; D is unclear. This CDR3 comprises 14 residues. The V end was cut by 0 bases, the J end by 3 bases, with 8 bases between. CDR1 is MGHRA, CDR2 YSYEKL, per germline.